This T cell receptor (beta chain) was identified in a study of cytomegalovirus exposure and HLA in healthy donors. PCR was performed using 60 Vbeta and 13 Jbeta primers. TCRdb's copy holds only in-frame clones and misses some; the assay was immunoSEQ multiplex PCR. In total, the table holds about 67,000 clones. Sequencing used PBMCs. This TCR was recovered from a woman between 40 and 50 years old in good health and CMV-seropositive.

The CDR3 loop is CASSQGNDVRVNTIYF. The CDR3 DNA follows: TGCGCCAGCAGCCAAGGGAATGACGTCCGGGTAAACACCATATATTTT. The genes are TRBV4-3 and TRBJ1-3; D is undetermined. Germline CDR1 reads LGHNA; CDR2 reads YSLEER. CDR3 length equals 16 residues. Trimming took off 1 base at V and 6 bases at J, with 16 bases between the two ends.